The entry below describes one TCR beta chain. The target antigen is unknown. TCR beta cDNA libraries included unique molecular identifiers. TCRdb ran MiXCR on the PCR reads and lists one entry per CDR3 protein. Counted here are about 540,000 distinct CDR3 sequences, 34% occurring once; the ten biggest clones make up about 5.6%. This sample stems from a study of post-analysis software for immune sequencing data. Study findings and constraints: F measure clustering grouped samples strongly by preparation batch. Controls had significantly higher normalized Chao1 diversity than multiple sclerosis patients. Relative to controls, patients had 4 or 5 TRBV segments at higher frequency, with TRBV5-6, TRBV5-1 and TRBV20-1 among these.

CDR1 and CDR2 (germline): SQVTM, ANQGSEA. The CDR3 loop spans 13 amino acids. The germline V and J ends were trimmed by 3 bases and 0 bases, with 8 bases remaining between them. Specimen: blood. The rearrangement links TRBV29-1 to TRBJ1-1; D call uncertain. This clonotype was obtained from a girl aged 2-17 years with multiple sclerosis. The CDR3 DNA is TGCAGCGTTGATAGGGTCATGAACACTGAAGCTTTCTTT. Translated: CSVDRVMNTEAFF.